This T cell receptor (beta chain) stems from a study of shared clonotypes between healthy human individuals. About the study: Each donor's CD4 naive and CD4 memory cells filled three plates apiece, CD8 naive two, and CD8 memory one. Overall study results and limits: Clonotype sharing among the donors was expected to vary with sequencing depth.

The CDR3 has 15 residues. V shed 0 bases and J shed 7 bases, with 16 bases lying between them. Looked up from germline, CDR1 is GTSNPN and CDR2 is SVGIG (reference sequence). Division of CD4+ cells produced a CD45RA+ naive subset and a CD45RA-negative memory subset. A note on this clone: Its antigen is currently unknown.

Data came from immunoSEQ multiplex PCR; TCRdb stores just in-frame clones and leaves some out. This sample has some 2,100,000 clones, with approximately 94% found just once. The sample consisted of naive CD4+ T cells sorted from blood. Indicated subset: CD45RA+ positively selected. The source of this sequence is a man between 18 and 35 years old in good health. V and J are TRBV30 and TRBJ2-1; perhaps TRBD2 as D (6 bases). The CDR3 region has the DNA TGTGCCTGGAGTGTACGAGCGGGCTCCTGGAATGAGCAGTTCTTC. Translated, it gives CAWSVRAGSWNEQFF.